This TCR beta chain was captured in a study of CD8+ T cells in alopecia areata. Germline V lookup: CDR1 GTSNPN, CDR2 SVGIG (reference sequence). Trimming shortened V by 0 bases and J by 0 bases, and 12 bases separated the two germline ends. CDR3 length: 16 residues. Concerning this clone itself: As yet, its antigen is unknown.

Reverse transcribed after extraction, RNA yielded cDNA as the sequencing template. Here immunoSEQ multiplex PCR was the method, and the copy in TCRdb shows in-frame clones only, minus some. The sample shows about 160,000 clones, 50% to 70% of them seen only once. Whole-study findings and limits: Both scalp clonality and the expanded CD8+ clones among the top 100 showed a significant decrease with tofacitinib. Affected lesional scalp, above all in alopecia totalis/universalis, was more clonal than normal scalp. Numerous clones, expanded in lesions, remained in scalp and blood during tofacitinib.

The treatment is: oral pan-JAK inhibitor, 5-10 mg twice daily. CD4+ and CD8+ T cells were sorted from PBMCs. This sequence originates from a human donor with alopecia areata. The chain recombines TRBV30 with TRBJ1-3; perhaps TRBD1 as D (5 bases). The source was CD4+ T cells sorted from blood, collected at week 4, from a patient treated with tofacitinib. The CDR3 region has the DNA TGTGCCTGGAGTGTTTGGGGCACCGGCTCTGGAAACACCATATATTTT. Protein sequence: CAWSVWGTGSGNTIYF. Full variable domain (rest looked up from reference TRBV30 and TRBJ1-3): SQTIHQWPATLVQPVGSPLSLECTVEGTSNPNLYWYRQAAGRGLQLLFYSVGIGQISSEVPQNLSASRPQDRQFILSSKKLLLSDSGFYLCAWSVWGTGSGNTIYFGEGSWLTVV.